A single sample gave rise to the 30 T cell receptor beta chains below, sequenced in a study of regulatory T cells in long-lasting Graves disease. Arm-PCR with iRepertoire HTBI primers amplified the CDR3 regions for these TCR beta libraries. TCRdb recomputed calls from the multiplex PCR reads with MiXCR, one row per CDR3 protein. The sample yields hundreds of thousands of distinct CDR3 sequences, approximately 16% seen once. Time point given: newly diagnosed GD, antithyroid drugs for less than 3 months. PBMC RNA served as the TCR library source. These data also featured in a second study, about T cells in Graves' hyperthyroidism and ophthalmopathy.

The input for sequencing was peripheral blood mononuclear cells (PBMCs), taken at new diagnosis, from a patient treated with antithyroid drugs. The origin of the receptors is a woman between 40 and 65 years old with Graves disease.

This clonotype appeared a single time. The CDR3 nucleotides read TGTGCCAGCAGTGACTCGGACACCGGGGAGCTGTTTTTT. This sequence encodes CASSDSDTGELFF. The rearrangement uses TRBV6-4 and TRBJ2-2; D gene uncertain. The V and J ends lost 0 bases and 3 bases respectively, with 2 bases between them. This CDR3 comprises 13 residues. From germline, CDR1 is MRHNA and CDR2 SNTAGT.

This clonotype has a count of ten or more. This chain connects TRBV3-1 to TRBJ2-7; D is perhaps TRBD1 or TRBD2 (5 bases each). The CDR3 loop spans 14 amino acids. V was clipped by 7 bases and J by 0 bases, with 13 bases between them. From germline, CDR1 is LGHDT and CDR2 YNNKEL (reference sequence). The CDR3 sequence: CASTHRDRSYEQYF. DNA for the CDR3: TGTGCCAGCACCCACCGGGACCGCTCCTACGAGCAGTACTTC.

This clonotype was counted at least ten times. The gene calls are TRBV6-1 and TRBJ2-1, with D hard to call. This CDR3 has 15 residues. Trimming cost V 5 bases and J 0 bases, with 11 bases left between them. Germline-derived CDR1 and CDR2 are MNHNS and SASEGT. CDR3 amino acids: CASSPTRNSYNEQFF. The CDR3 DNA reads TGTGCCAGCAGTCCAACGCGGAACTCCTACAATGAGCAGTTCTTC.

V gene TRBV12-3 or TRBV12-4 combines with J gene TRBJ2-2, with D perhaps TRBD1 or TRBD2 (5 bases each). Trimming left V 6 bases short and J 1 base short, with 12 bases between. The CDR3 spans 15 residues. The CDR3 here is CASRHRDQNTGELFF. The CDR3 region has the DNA TGTGCCAGCAGGCACCGGGACCAGAACACCGGGGAGCTGTTTTTT.

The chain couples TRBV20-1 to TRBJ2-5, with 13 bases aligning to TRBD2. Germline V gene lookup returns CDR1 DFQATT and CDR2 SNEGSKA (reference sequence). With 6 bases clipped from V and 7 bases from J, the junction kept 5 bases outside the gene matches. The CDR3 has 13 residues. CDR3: CSATSGGAWTQYF. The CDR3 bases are TGCAGTGCAACTAGCGGGGGGGCTTGGACCCAGTACTTC.

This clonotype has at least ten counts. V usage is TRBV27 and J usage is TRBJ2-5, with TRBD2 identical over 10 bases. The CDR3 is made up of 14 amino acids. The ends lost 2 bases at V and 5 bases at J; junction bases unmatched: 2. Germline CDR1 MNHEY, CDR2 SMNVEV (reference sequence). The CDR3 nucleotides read TGTGCCAGCAGTTTAACGGGACTAGCGGAGACCCAGTACTTC. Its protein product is CASSLTGLAETQYF.

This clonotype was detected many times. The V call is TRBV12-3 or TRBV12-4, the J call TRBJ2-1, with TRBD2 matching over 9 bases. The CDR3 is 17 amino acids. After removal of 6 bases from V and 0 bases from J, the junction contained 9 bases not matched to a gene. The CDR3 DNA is TGTGCCAGCAGCACGCTAGCGGGGAGGAGCTCCTACAATGAGCAGTTCTTC. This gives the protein CASSTLAGRSSYNEQFF.

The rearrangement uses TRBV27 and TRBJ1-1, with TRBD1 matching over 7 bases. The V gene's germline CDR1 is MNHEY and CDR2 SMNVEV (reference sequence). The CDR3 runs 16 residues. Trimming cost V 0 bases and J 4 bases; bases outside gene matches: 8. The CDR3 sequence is CASSLSNQQGPTEAFF. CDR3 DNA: TGTGCCAGCAGTTTATCGAACCAACAGGGGCCCACTGAAGCTTTCTTT.

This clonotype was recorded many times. The DNA of the CDR3 is TGTGCCAGCAGGCTACTCGGGGACAGGGGGCGCGGAGGGGAGCTGTTTTTT. Its protein product is CASRLLGDRGRGGELFF. The rearrangement joins TRBV12-3 or TRBV12-4 to TRBJ2-2, with 12 bases fitting TRBD1. J gave up 8 bases and V 6 bases, and 13 bases lay outside the gene matches. The CDR3 is 17 amino acids.

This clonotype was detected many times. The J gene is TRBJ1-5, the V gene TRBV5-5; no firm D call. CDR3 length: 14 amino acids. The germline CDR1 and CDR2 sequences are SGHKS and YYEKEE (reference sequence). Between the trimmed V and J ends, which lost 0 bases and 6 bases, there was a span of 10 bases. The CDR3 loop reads CASSLVGGTQPQHF. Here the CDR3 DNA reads TGTGCCAGCAGCTTGGTAGGAGGCACTCAGCCCCAGCATTTT.

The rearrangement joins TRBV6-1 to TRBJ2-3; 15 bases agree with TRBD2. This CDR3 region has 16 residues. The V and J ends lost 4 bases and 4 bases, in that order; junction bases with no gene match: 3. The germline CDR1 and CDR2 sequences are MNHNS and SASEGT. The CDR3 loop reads CASSARTSGGADTQYF. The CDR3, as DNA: TGTGCCAGCAGTGCTCGGACTAGCGGGGGGGCAGATACGCAGTATTTT.

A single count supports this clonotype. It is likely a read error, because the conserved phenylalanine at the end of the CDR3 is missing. For the CDR3, the DNA is TGTGCCAGCAGCTTCTTAGGTTCGCCCACCCCCTCAGATACGCAGTATCTT. The encoded protein is CASSFLGSPTPSDTQYL. The chain carries TRBV11-2 and TRBJ2-3, with D unresolved. This CDR3 has 17 residues. Deletions cut 3 bases from V and 4 bases from J, with 20 bases between. Germline CDR1 SGHAT, CDR2 FQNNGV.

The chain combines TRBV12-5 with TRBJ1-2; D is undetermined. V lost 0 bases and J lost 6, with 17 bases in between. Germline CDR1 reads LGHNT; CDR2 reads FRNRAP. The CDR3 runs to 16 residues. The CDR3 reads CASGLVARSGSHGYTF. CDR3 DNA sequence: TGTGCTAGTGGTTTGGTCGCCAGGAGTGGGAGTCATGGCTACACCTTC.

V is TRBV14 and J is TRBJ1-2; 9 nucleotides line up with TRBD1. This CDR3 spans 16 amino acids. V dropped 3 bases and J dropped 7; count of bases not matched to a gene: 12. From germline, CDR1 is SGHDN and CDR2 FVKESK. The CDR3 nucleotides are TGTGCCAGCAGCCACGCGCGGGGACAGGGCCTCTGTGGCTACACCTTC. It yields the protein CASSHARGQGLCGYTF.

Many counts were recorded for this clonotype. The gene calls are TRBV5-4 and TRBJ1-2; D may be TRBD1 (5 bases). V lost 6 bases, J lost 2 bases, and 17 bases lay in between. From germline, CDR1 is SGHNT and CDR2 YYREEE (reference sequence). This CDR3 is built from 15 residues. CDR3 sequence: CASTTGGTLNYGYTF. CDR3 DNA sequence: TGTGCCAGCACCACCGGGGGGACCCTAAACTATGGCTACACCTTC.

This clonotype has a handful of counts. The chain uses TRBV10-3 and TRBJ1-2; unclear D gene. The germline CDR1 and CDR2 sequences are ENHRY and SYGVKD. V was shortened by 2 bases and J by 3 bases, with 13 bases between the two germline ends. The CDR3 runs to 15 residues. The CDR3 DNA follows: TGTGCCATCAGTGAGAGGGCCACCCGGGACTATGGCTACACCTTC. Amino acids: CAISERATRDYGYTF.

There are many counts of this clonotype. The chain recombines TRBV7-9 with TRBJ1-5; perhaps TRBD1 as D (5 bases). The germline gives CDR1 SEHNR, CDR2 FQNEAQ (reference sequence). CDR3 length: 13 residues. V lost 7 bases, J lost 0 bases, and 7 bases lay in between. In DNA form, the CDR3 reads TGTGCCAGCAACACAGGTAGCAATCAGCCCCAGCATTTT. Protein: CASNTGSNQPQHF.

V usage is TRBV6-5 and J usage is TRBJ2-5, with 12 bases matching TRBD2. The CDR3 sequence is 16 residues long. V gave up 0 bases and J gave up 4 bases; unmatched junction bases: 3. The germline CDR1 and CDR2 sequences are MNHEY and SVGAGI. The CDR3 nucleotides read TGTGCCAGCAGTTACTCTCTAGCGGGGGGGCGAGAGACCCAGTACTTC. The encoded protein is CASSYSLAGGRETQYF.

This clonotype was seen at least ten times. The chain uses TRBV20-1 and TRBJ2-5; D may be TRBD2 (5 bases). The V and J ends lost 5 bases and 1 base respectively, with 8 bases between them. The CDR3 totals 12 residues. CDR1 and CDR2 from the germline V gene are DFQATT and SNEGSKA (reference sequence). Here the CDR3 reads CSASGFQETQYF. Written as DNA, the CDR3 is TGCAGTGCTTCGGGATTCCAAGAGACCCAGTACTTC.

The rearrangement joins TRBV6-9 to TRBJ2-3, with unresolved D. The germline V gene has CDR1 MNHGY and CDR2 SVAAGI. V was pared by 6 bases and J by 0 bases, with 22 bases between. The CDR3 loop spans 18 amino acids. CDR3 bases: TGTGCCAGCAGCTTATTCCCACCAGCCGGTTCAAGCACAGATACGCAGTATTTT. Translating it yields CASSLFPPAGSSTDTQYF.

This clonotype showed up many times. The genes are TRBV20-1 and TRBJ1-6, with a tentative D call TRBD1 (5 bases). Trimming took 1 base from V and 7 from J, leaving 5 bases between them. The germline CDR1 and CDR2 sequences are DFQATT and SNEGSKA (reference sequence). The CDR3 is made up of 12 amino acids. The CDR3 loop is CSARGGNSPLHF. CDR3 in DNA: TGCAGTGCTAGAGGGGGCAATTCACCCCTCCACTTT.

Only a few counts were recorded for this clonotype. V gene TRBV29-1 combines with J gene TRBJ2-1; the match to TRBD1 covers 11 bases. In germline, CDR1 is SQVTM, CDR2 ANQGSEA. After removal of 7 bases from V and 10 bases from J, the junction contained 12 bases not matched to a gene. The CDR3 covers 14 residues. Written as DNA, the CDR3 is TGCAGCGCCACCTGGGGACAGGGGGATGGCGAGCAGTTCTTC. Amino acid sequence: CSATWGQGDGEQFF.

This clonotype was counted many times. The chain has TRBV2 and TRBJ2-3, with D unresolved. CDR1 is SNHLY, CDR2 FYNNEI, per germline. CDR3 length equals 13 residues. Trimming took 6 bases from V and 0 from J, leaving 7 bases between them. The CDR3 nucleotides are TGTGCCAGCAGCCCTTTTAGCACAGATACGCAGTATTTT. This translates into CASSPFSTDTQYF.

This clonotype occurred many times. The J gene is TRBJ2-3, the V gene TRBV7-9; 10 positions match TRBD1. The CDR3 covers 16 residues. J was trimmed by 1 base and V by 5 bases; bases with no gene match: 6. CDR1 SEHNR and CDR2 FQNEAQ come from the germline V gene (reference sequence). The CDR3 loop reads CASSPPGQGGTDTQYF. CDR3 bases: TGTGCCAGCAGCCCACCCGGACAGGGGGGCACAGATACGCAGTATTTT.

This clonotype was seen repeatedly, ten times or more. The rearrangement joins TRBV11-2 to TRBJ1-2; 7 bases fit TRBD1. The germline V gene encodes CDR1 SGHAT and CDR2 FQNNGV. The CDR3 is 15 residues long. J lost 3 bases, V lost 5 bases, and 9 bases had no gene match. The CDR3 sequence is CASSPDRVSDYGYTF. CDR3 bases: TGTGCCAGCAGCCCCGACAGGGTTAGCGACTATGGCTACACCTTC.

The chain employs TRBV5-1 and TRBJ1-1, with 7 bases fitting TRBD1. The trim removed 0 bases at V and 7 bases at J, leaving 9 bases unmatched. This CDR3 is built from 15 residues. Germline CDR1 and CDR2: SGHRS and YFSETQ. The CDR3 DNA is TGCGCCAGCAGCTTGGAGGGGGCCGGCCGGGGTGAAGCTTTCTTT. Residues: CASSLEGAGRGEAFF.

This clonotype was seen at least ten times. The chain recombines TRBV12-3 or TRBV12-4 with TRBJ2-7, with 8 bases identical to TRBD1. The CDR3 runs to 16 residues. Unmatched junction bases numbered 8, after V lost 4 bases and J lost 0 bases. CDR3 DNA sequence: TGTGCCAGCAGTTCCCGGGGACAGGATAGCTCCTACGAGCAGTACTTC. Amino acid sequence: CASSSRGQDSSYEQYF.

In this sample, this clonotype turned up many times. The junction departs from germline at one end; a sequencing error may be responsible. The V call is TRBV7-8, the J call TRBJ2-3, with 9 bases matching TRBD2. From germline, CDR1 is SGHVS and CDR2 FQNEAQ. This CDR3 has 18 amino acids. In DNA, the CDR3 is TGTGCCAGCAGCCTAGCGGGGCCGGGGGCGGGTGACACAGATACGCAGTATTTT. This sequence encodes CASSLAGPGAGDTDTQYF.

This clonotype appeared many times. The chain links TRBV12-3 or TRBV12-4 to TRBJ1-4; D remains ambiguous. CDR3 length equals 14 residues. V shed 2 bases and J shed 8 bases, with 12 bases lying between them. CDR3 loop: CASSLWQAREKLFF. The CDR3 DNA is TGTGCCAGCAGTTTATGGCAGGCGAGAGAAAAACTGTTTTTT.

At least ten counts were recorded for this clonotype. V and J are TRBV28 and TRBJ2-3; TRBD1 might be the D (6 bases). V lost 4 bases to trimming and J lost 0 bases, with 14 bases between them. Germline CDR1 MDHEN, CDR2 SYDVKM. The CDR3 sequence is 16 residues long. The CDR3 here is CASSSATGSSTDTQYF. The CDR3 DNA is TGTGCCAGCAGTTCCGCGACAGGTTCTAGCACAGATACGCAGTATTTT.